Detailed here is one T cell receptor beta chain. The antigen remains undetermined. The data stem from a study of cytomegalovirus exposure and HLA in healthy donors. 13 Jbeta primers and 60 Vbeta primers were used for the PCR. In the source study's methods: Unique TCR beta chains numbered around 80 million in a later analysis, with roughly 11 million shared. Sequenced by immunoSEQ multiplex PCR; TCRdb stores in-frame clones only, minus some. Clone size and the V and J calls come from that table; the DNA yielded D and trimming. The sample lists 90,000 to 100,000 clones, approximately 80% seen once, with approximately 3.3% in the top ten. The study's findings and limits: The CMV antigen specificity of a few CMV-associated chains was confirmed through in vitro analysis.

The receptor comes from a middle-aged woman in good health and CMV-seronegative. The sequencing sample was made of PBMCs.

As DNA, the CDR3 is TGTGCCAGTACCCAAAGGAGTGCCAACGTCCTGACTTTC. Its protein product is CASTQRSANVLTF. This chain connects TRBV19 to TRBJ2-6; D unresolved. Per germline, CDR1 LNHDA and CDR2 SQIVND (reference sequence). This CDR3 contains 13 residues. The ends were cut back, 7 bases at V and 7 bases at J, with 11 bases in the middle.